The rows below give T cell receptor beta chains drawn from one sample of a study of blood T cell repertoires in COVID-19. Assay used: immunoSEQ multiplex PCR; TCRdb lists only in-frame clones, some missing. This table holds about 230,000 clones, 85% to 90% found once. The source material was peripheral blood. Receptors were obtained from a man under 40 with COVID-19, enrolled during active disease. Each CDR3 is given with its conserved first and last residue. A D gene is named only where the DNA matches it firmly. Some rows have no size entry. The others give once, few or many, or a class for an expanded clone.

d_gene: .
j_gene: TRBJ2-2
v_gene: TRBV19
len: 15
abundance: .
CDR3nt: TGTGCCAGTAAGGCTGGGGGGTATAACACCGGGGAGCTGTTTTTT
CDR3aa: CASKAGGYNTGELFF

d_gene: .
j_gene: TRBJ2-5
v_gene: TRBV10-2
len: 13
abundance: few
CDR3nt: TGCGCCAGCAGTGGACGAGGGAAAGAGACCCAGTACTTC
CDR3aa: CASSGRGKETQYF

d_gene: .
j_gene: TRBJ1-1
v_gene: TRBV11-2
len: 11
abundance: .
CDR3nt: TGTGCCAGCAGCTTAGCCCTCGGAGCTTTCTTT
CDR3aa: CASSLALGAFF

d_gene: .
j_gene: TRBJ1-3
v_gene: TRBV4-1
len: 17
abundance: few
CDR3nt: TGCGCCAGCAGCCCAGACGGGGGGCGGATTTCTGGAAACACCATATATTTT
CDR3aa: CASSPDGGRISGNTIYF

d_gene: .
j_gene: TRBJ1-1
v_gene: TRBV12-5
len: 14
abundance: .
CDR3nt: TGTGCTAGTGGTCCGCAGGGTTTTTGGGCTGAAGCTTTCTTT
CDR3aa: CASGPQGFWAEAFF

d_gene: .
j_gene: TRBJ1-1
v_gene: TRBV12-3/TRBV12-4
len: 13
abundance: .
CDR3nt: TGTGCCAGCAGAGGACAGATGAACACTGAAGCTTTCTTT
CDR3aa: CASRGQMNTEAFF

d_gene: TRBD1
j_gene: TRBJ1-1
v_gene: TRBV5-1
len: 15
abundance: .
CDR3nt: TGCGCCAGCAGCCCCGCTGGACAGGGAAACACTGAAGCTTTCTTT
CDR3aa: CASSPAGQGNTEAFF

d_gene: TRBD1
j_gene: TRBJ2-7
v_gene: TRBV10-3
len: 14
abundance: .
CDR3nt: TGTGCCATCAGCTTCACAGGGGCGAGTTACGAGCAGTACTTC
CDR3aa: CAISFTGASYEQYF

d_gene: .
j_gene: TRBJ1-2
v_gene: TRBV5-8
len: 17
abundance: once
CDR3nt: TGTGCCAGCAGCTTGCAGATTCAACAGGGAACAATCTATGGCTACACCTTC
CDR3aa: CASSLQIQQGTIYGYTF

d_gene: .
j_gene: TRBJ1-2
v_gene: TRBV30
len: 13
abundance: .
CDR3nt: TGTGCCTGGACTGCAGGGGCGACCTATGGCTACACCTTC
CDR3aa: CAWTAGATYGYTF

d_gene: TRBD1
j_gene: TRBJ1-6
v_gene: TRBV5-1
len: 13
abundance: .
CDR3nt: TGCGCCAGCAGGACAGGGATTTCTTCACCCCTCCACTTT
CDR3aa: CASRTGISSPLHF

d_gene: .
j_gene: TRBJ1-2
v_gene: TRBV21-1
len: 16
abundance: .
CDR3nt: TGTGCCAGCAGCAAAGGGCCGGACTTAACTAACTATGGCTACACCTTC
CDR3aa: CASSKGPDLTNYGYTF